The 30 T cell receptor beta chains below all came from one sample that was sequenced in a study of T cell repertoires in urothelial bladder cancer. Sequencing was performed with immunoSEQ multiplex PCR; in TCRdb, only in-frame clones are kept and a portion is missing. Of 5,000 to 6,500 clones listed, over 70% are singletons. Specimen: tumor-infiltrating cells from bladder cancer. These receptor sequences come from a human donor with urothelial carcinoma.

The CDR3 loop reads CASSGSSSTDTQYF. The CDR3 DNA reads as TGTGCCAGCAGTGGCTCCTCTAGCACAGATACGCAGTATTTT. The chain couples TRBV2 to TRBJ2-3; D is uncertain. This CDR3 comprises 14 residues. Germline CDR1 and CDR2: SNHLY and FYNNEI. Trimming took 4 bases from V and 0 from J, leaving 8 bases between them.

J is TRBJ1-1 and V is TRBV7-3, with D unresolved. The CDR3 totals 14 residues. V gave up 1 base and J gave up 0 bases, with 6 bases separating them. Germline V lookup: CDR1 SGHTA, CDR2 FQGTGA. The CDR3 here is CASSLNAVNTEAFF. The CDR3 DNA follows: TGTGCCAGCAGCTTAAACGCTGTGAACACTGAAGCTTTCTTT.

This rearrangement joins TRBV10-3 to TRBJ1-6; no firm D call. The CDR3 spans 14 residues. Looked up from germline, CDR1 is ENHRY and CDR2 is SYGVKD. V was shortened by 10 bases and J by 0 bases, with 10 bases between the two germline ends. The CDR3 sequence is CATLSSSYNSPLHF. In nucleotides, the CDR3 is TGTGCCACTTTATCGAGCTCCTATAATTCACCCCTCCACTTT.

This clone turned up a few times. The chain recombines TRBV2 with TRBJ2-2, with 7 positions matching TRBD1. CDR1 SNHLY and CDR2 FYNNEI come from the germline V gene. Trimming cost V 8 bases and J 2 bases; bases outside gene matches: 8. This CDR3 is 15 amino acids long. CDR3 bases: TGTGCCAGCCAAAGGACAGGCGATAACACCGGGGAGCTGTTTTTT. Amino acids: CASQRTGDNTGELFF.

V is TRBV7-3 and J is TRBJ2-1; D is possibly TRBD1 (6 bases). CDR3 size: 15 residues. With 5 bases removed from V and 3 bases from J, the gap between germline ends came to 14 bases. Per the germline V gene, CDR1 is SGHTA and CDR2 is FQGTGA. CDR3 sequence reads: CASSKWTADYNEQFF. The CDR3 DNA is TGTGCCAGCAGCAAATGGACAGCAGACTACAATGAGCAGTTCTTC. Filled out from reference TRBV7-3 and TRBJ2-1, the complete variable domain reads GAGVSQTPSNKVTEKGKYVELRCDPISGHTALYWYRQSLGQGPEFLIYFQGTGAADDSGLPNDRFFAVRPEGSVSTLKIQRTERGDSAVYLCASSKWTADYNEQFFGPGTRLTVL.

V and J are TRBV29-1 and TRBJ1-5; 8 bases match TRBD1. Germline V gives CDR1 SQVTM, CDR2 ANQGSEA. The CDR3 is made up of 14 amino acids. V was clipped by 4 bases and J by 6 bases; unmatched bases: 8. The CDR3 region is CSVAQGARGQPQHF. Written as DNA, the CDR3 is TGCAGCGTTGCCCAGGGGGCGAGGGGTCAGCCCCAGCATTTT. Drawing the rest from reference TRBV29-1 and TRBJ1-5, the complete variable domain is SAVISQKPSRDICQRGTSLTIQCQVDSQVTMMFWYRQQPGQSLTLIATANQGSEATYESGFVIDKFPISRPNLTFSTLTVSNMSPEDSSIYLCSVAQGARGQPQHFGDGTRLSIL.

This clone was counted a few times. The chain recombines TRBV28 with TRBJ2-1; D is uncertain. The CDR3 contains 15 residues. V was clipped by 3 bases and J by 0 bases, with 9 bases between them. From germline, CDR1 is MDHEN and CDR2 SYDVKM. DNA of the CDR3: TGTGCCAGCAGTTTTCTCTCGGGCTCCTACAATGAGCAGTTCTTC. Amino acid sequence: CASSFLSGSYNEQFF.

The rearrangement joins TRBV6-5 to TRBJ1-1; D is undetermined. The ends were cut back, 3 bases at V and 4 bases at J, with 12 bases in the middle. Germline values: CDR1 MNHEY, CDR2 SVGAGI. The CDR3 has 14 residues. The CDR3 protein is CASSYQDPGTEAFF. The CDR3 nucleotides are TGTGCCAGCAGTTATCAGGACCCTGGCACTGAAGCTTTCTTT.

V usage is TRBV5-5 and J usage is TRBJ1-1; D gene unclear. The CDR3 runs 16 residues. Germline V gene data show CDR1 as SGHKS and CDR2 as YYEKEE (reference sequence). Trimming removed 2 bases at V and 10 bases at J, with 24 bases between. CDR3 in amino acids: CASSFLQESTPQRAFF. In nucleotides, the CDR3 is TGTGCCAGCAGCTTTCTCCAGGAAAGCACCCCCCAGCGAGCTTTCTTT.

This rearrangement joins TRBV4-2 to TRBJ2-4, with 8 bases identical to TRBD2. The CDR3 contains 17 residues. From germline, CDR1 is LGHNA and CDR2 YNFKEQ. Trimming at V came to 0 bases and at J to 3 bases, leaving 7 bases not matched to a gene. The CDR3 protein is CASSQDYGRGVKNIQYF. CDR3 bases: TGTGCCAGCAGCCAAGATTACGGGCGGGGGGTCAAAAACATTCAGTACTTC.

The V and J genes are TRBV5-1 and TRBJ2-2; D is unclear. Trimming took off 0 bases at V and 0 bases at J, with 6 bases between the two ends. Germline CDR1 is SGHRS and CDR2 is YFSETQ. The CDR3 covers 15 residues. The CDR3 sequence is CASSLAEANTGELFF. CDR3 bases: TGCGCCAGCAGCTTGGCGGAAGCGAACACCGGGGAGCTGTTTTTT.

This CDR3 reads CASSHYPGQGMDTEAFF. In DNA, the CDR3 is TGTGCCAGCAGCCACTACCCCGGACAGGGGATGGACACTGAAGCTTTCTTT. V gene TRBV11-2 combines with J gene TRBJ1-1; 9 bases fit TRBD1. Per germline, CDR1 SGHAT and CDR2 FQNNGV. After removal of 5 bases from V and 3 bases from J, the junction contained 13 bases not matched to a gene. The CDR3 is 17 amino acids. Variable domain in full (rest from reference TRBV11-2 and TRBJ1-1): EAGVAQSPRYKIIEKRQSVAFWCNPISGHATLYWYQQILGQGPKLLIQFQNNGVVDDSQLPKDRFSAERLKGVDSTLKIQPAKLEDSAVYLCASSHYPGQGMDTEAFFGQGTRLTVV.

The chain employs TRBV28 and TRBJ1-3; D not resolved. Trimming left V 8 bases short and J 0 bases short, with 11 bases between. Germline values: CDR1 MDHEN, CDR2 SYDVKM. The CDR3 loop spans 14 amino acids. The CDR3 nucleotides are TGTGCCAGCTTTACACGTAGCTCTGGAAACACCATATATTTT. This sequence encodes CASFTRSSGNTIYF.

This chain uses TRBV6-5 with TRBJ2-5; 10 bases match TRBD1. Germline trimming cut 6 bases from V and 4 bases from J; bases unmatched to any gene: 5. CDR1 and CDR2 from the germline V gene are MNHEY and SVGAGI. The CDR3 is 14 amino acids. The DNA for the CDR3 is TGTGCCAGCAGGGGGACAGGGGCGGGAGAGACCCAGTACTTC. This translates into CASRGTGAGETQYF.

The rearrangement joins TRBV6-1 to TRBJ2-7; 9 bases align to TRBD2. There are 14 residues in the CDR3. Unmatched junction bases numbered 9, after V lost 8 bases and J lost 4 bases. CDR1 and CDR2 from the germline V gene are MNHNS and SASEGT. The CDR3 nucleotides are TGTGCCAGCGACTTTACTAGCGGGCGATACGAGCAGTACTTC. It encodes CASDFTSGRYEQYF.

The CDR3 DNA is TGCGCCGACACAGGGGGGCCCGAGCAGTACTTC. This codes for CADTGGPEQYF. V is TRBV10-1 and J is TRBJ2-7; 8 nucleotides match TRBD1. CDR1 is WNHNN, CDR2 SYGVQD, per germline (reference sequence). The CDR3 is made up of 11 amino acids. Losses at the gene ends were 11 bases for V and 6 bases for J; bases not matched to a gene: 6.

This clone is medium-sized (0.01 to 0.1%) within its sample. The junction departs from germline at one end; a sequencing error may be responsible. The chain combines TRBV2 with TRBJ1-3, with a weak D call TRBD1 (6 bases). The CDR3 contains 12 residues. CDR1 and CDR2 from the germline V gene are SNHLY and FYNNEI. CDR3 region: CASSGTASRFAF. In DNA, the CDR3 is TGTGCCAGCAGTGGGACAGCTTCCAGGTTCGCCTTT.

CDR3 region: CASSPQRGNTDTQYF. DNA of the CDR3: TGTGCCAGCTCACCACAGCGGGGGAACACAGATACGCAGTATTTT. The genes are TRBV18 and TRBJ2-3; 8 bases are a match to TRBD2. CDR1 and CDR2 from the germline V gene are KGHSH and LQKENI. With V trimmed by 1 base and J by 2 bases, 2 bases remained unmatched. This CDR3 region has 15 residues.

This clone was picked up a small number of times. The gene calls are TRBV2 and TRBJ2-1; a weak D match, TRBD1 (5 bases). Trimming removed 4 bases at V and 10 bases at J, with 8 bases between. This CDR3 spans 11 amino acids. Germline loops: CDR1 SNHLY, CDR2 FYNNEI. The CDR3, as DNA: TGTGCCAGCAGTGTACAGGTGGAGCAGTTCTTC. Translated, it gives CASSVQVEQFF.

The V gene is TRBV30, the J gene TRBJ2-7; 7 bases map to TRBD1. Germline CDR1 reads GTSNPN; CDR2 reads SVGIG (reference sequence). V was clipped by 5 bases and J by 3 bases; unmatched bases: 10. The CDR3 contains 14 residues. The CDR3 DNA follows: TGTGCCTGGGGTACCGGGACAGCTAGCTACGAGCAGTACTTC. Its protein is CAWGTGTASYEQYF.

The V call is TRBV27, the J call TRBJ1-2, with D possibly being TRBD1 (5 bases). V lost 3 bases to trimming and J lost 4 bases, with 15 bases between them. Germline CDR1 is MNHEY and CDR2 is SMNVEV (reference sequence). This CDR3 region has 15 residues. Written as DNA, the CDR3 is TGTGCCAGCAGTTTTGGAGGGGCGCCCGGCTATGGCTACACCTTC. Translation gives CASSFGGAPGYGYTF.

The V call is TRBV12-5, the J call TRBJ2-5; the D gene is possibly TRBD2 (5 bases). CDR3 length: 15 residues. The germline V and J ends were trimmed by 5 bases and 7 bases, with 20 bases remaining between them. Germline V gives CDR1 LGHNT, CDR2 FRNRAP. The CDR3 sequence is CASGPTNRDDGTQYF. CDR3 DNA sequence: TGTGCTAGTGGTCCCACGAACCGGGATGATGGGACCCAGTACTTC.

This clone rates as medium-sized. The V and J genes are TRBV6-6 and TRBJ2-1; D is uncertain. Trimming took 2 bases from V and 7 from J, leaving 0 bases between them. The CDR3 is 10 residues long. The germline gives CDR1 MNHNY, CDR2 SVGAGI (reference sequence). CDR3 nucleotide sequence: TGTGCCAGCAGTTACAATGAGCAGTTCTTC. Its protein is CASSYNEQFF.

This clone was seen a handful of times. The chain links TRBV4-3 to TRBJ1-1, with D possibly TRBD1 on 5 matching bases. Germline V gives CDR1 LGHNA, CDR2 YSLEER. This CDR3 region has 13 residues. Trimming took off 8 bases at V and 5 bases at J, with 15 bases between the two ends. The CDR3 here is CASGRGVGTEAFF. The CDR3 bases are TGCGCCAGCGGGAGGGGTGTAGGGACTGAAGCTTTCTTT.

The rearrangement uses TRBV27 and TRBJ2-7; maybe TRBD1 (6 bases). This CDR3 region has 14 residues. Trimming shortened V by 3 bases and J by 5 bases, and 14 bases separated the two germline ends. CDR1 and CDR2 (germline): MNHEY, SMNVEV (reference sequence). The CDR3 DNA reads TGTGCCAGCAGTTTTCACAGGGATAGAAACGAGCAGTACTTC. Translating gives CASSFHRDRNEQYF.

The CDR3 loop reads CASSPTSGGSHEQYF. DNA of the CDR3: TGTGCCAGCTCACCGACTAGCGGGGGGTCCCACGAGCAGTACTTC. This chain links TRBV18 with TRBJ2-7, with 13 bases aligning to TRBD2. This CDR3 spans 15 amino acids. V lost 3 bases and J lost 5; bases outside the gene matches: 4. Germline lookup yields CDR1 KGHSH and CDR2 LQKENI.

The CDR3 DNA is TGTGCCAGCAGGAACCCCGGGACCGACAGGGGCTACACCTTC. Encoded protein: CASRNPGTDRGYTF. The V call is TRBV28, the J call TRBJ1-2, with a possible D match to TRBD1 (6 bases). Germline CDR1 reads MDHEN; CDR2 reads SYDVKM. Trimming removed 6 bases from V and 8 bases from J, with 19 bases in between. This CDR3 spans 14 amino acids.

The CDR3 DNA follows: TGTGCCAGCAGCCCGGGGGTCGGGATCAGAAACACTGAAGCTTTCTTT. Protein sequence: CASSPGVGIRNTEAFF. This chain uses TRBV5-8 with TRBJ1-1, with a possible D match to TRBD1 (5 bases). The CDR3 has 16 residues. Germline V gives CDR1 SGHTS, CDR2 YDEGEE. V lost 4 bases to trimming and J lost 2 bases, with 18 bases between them.

The chain has TRBV6-1 and TRBJ2-6; D possibly corresponds to TRBD2 (6 bases). The CDR3 consists of 20 residues. Trimming took off 2 bases at V and 3 bases at J, with 23 bases between the two ends. Germline CDR1 and CDR2: MNHNS and SASEGT. The CDR3 DNA follows: TGTGCCAGCAGTGAATTTGGTTTCATCGGGGGAATCGGTGGGGCCAACGTCCTGACTTTC. Protein product: CASSEFGFIGGIGGANVLTF.

The chain recombines TRBV11-3 with TRBJ2-1; D call uncertain. This CDR3 spans 14 amino acids. Germline V gene lookup returns CDR1 SGHNT and CDR2 YENEEA. V dropped 0 bases and J dropped 7 bases, with 10 bases sitting between them. CDR3 DNA: TGTGCCAGCAGCTTAGATGTCATCAGGAATGAGCAGTTCTTC. Protein: CASSLDVIRNEQFF.